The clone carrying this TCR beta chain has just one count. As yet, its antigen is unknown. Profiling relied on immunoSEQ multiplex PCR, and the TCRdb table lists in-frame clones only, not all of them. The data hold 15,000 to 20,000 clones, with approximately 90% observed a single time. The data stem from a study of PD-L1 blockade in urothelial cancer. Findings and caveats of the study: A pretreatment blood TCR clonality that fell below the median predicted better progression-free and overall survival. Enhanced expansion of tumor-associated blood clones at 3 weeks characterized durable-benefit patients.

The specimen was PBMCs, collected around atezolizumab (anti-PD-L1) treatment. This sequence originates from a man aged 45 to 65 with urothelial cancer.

Here the CDR3 reads CASSVGGETIYNEQFF. Written as DNA, the CDR3 is TGTGCCAGCAGCGTAGGGGGGGAGACTATCTACAATGAGCAGTTCTTC. The rearrangement joins TRBV9 to TRBJ2-1, with D maybe TRBD2 (6 bases). CDR1 is SGDLS, CDR2 YYNGEE, per germline. This CDR3 region has 16 residues. The ends were cut back, 0 bases at V and 3 bases at J, with 13 bases in the middle.